This T cell receptor (beta chain) derives from a study of blood T cell repertoires in COVID-19. The overall study: The United States, Italy and Spain were the sources of the acute and convalescent COVID-19 samples. In each case, the material was cDNA or gDNA derived from T cells, B-cell-depleted T cells, or PBMCs.

The method was immunoSEQ multiplex PCR; TCRdb's version includes in-frame clones alone and lacks a portion of them. The sample carries about 160,000 clones, 70% to 85% recorded once. This CDR3 spans 17 amino acids. Germline V gives CDR1 LGHNA, CDR2 YSLEER. V lost 4 bases and J lost 2; bases outside the gene matches: 5. The rearrangement joins TRBV4-3 to TRBJ2-6; 10 positions agree with TRBD1. The clonotype originates from an elderly man with COVID-19, enrolled during active disease. The sequenced sample was peripheral blood. CDR3 protein: CASSRGQGEAGANVLTF. The CDR3 region has the DNA TGCGCCAGCAGCCGCGGACAGGGGGAGGCTGGGGCCAACGTCCTGACTTTC.